This is a list of T cell receptor beta chains from one sample in a study of early T cells in non-severe SARS-CoV-2 infection. TCRdb redid the calling of the 5' RACE reads with MiXCR, one entry per CDR3 protein. The sample includes over 45,000 distinct CDR3 sequences, about 7.7% of them seen just once. Sequencing used whole blood, obtained at baseline. These receptors came from an adult who was a healthcare worker with PCR-confirmed SARS-CoV-2 infection or an uninfected control (not recorded which). Both conserved end residues are trimmed from each CDR3. The order of the fields is V gene, J gene, CDR3 protein.

V: TRBV6-1; J: TRBJ2-5; CDR3: ASRQLQADRAATETQY
V: TRBV6-1; J: TRBJ2-1; CDR3: ASKGLAGYLNEQF
V: TRBV14; J: TRBJ2-3; CDR3: ASSQDRLALTDTQY
V: TRBV10-3; J: TRBJ2-7; CDR3: AISTSVNSYEQY
V: TRBV30; J: TRBJ1-6; CDR3: AWSRGAYNSPLH
V: TRBV7-8; J: TRBJ2-5; CDR3: ASSRETGRETQY
V: TRBV25-1; J: TRBJ2-5; CDR3: ASSEWAVQETQY
V: TRBV11-2; J: TRBJ1-1; CDR3: ASSWGRANTEAF
V: TRBV30; J: TRBJ2-5; CDR3: AWEDAQTQY
V: TRBV7-3; J: TRBJ2-7; CDR3: ASSLNLGYEQY
V: TRBV20-1; J: TRBJ2-7; CDR3: SARSDDSYEQY
V: TRBV27; J: TRBJ2-1; CDR3: ASSWVGPLSYNEQF
V: TRBV19; J: TRBJ2-3; CDR3: ASMAGAADTQY
V: TRBV6-1; J: TRBJ2-2; CDR3: ASSEAPRLAGVTGELF
V: TRBV5-1; J: TRBJ2-7; CDR3: ASSSYYEQY
V: TRBV20-1; J: TRBJ2-5; CDR3: SAGAPGRQETQY
V: TRBV10-3; J: TRBJ2-7; CDR3: ATWTGYEQY
V: TRBV6-5; J: TRBJ2-1; CDR3: ASSPGVEQF
V: TRBV20-1; J: TRBJ1-6; CDR3: SARGVAGSGSPLH
V: TRBV6-5; J: TRBJ2-3; CDR3: ASSYMGTDTQY
V: TRBV5-1; J: TRBJ2-3; CDR3: ASTYTVYSGSSTDTQY
V: TRBV19; J: TRBJ1-5; CDR3: ASNQDRAGQPQH
V: TRBV5-1; J: TRBJ2-6; CDR3: ASKSSGANVLT
V: TRBV20-1; J: TRBJ2-3; CDR3: SANIGQDITDTQY
V: TRBV6-1; J: TRBJ2-7; CDR3: ASSEGDSSYEQY
V: TRBV7-3; J: TRBJ2-5; CDR3: ASSLSGRAGETQY
V: TRBV20-1; J: TRBJ2-5; CDR3: SEQSQETQY
V: TRBV12-3/TRBV12-4; J: TRBJ2-3; CDR3: ASSFSSLGKGWVTDTQY
V: TRBV21-1; J: TRBJ2-3; CDR3: ASRKSAAGRNSTDTQY
V: TRBV18; J: TRBJ2-7; CDR3: ASSPPSLSYEQY
V: TRBV5-4; J: TRBJ1-4; CDR3: ASSLDTGGREKLF